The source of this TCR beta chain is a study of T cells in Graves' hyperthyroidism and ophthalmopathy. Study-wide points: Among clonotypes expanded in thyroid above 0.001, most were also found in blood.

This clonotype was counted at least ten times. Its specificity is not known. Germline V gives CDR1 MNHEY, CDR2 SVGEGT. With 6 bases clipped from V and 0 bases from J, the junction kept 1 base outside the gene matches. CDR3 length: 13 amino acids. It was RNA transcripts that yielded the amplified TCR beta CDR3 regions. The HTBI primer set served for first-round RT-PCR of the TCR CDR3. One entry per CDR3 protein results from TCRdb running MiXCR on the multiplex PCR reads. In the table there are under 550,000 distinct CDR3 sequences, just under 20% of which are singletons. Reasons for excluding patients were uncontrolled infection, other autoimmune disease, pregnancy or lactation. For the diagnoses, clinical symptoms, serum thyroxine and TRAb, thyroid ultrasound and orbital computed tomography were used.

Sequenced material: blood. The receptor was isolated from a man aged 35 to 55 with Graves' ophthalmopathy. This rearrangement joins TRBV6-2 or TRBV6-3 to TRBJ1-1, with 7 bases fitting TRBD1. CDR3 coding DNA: TGTGCCAGCAGGGGGACAGTGAACACTGAAGCTTTCTTT. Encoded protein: CASRGTVNTEAFF.